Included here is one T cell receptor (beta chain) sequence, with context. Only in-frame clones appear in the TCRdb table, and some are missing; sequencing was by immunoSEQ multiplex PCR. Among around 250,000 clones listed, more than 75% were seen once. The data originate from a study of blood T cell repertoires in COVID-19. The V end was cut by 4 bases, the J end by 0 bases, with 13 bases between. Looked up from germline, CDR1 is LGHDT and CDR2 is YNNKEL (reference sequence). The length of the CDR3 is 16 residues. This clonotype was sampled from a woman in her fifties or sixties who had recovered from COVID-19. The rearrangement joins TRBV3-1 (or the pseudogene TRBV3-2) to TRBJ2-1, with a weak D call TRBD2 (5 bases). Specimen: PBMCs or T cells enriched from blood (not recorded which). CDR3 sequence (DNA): TGTGCCAGCAGCCGAGACGGACTGTACTCCTACAATGAGCAGTTCTTC. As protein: CASSRDGLYSYNEQFF.